The clone carrying this TCR beta chain was detected many times. The sample is drawn from a study of metastatic and nonmetastatic thyroid tumors. The wider study: It was across blood and tumor or nodule tissue from malignant and benign thyroid patients that repertoires were compared.

Via MiXCR, TCRdb re-called the PCR reads. The sample yields fewer than 20,000 clones, about 15% seen once. Treatment of any kind had been given to no patient before thyroid surgery. V was cut by 4 bases and J by 10 bases, with 8 bases left in between. Germline loops: CDR1 SNHLY, CDR2 FYNNEI. CDR3 length equals 11 residues. This TCR was sampled from a female donor with papillary thyroid cancer or a benign thyroid nodule (not recorded which). Some clones in this sample may be carry-over from other donors' samples. The chain has TRBV2 and TRBJ2-1, with D tentatively TRBD1 (5 bases). Sequences were obtained from blood. CDR3 sequence reads: CASSARAEQFF. DNA for the CDR3: TGTGCCAGCAGTGCCAGGGCAGAGCAGTTCTTC.